The sequence of this T cell receptor (beta chain) was determined in a study of technical replicates of blood from a handful of donors. CDR3 size: 12 residues. Trimming pared 6 bases from V and 1 base from J, leaving 3 bases between. Per the germline V gene, CDR1 is SNHLY and CDR2 is FYNNEI. The data were produced by immunoSEQ multiplex PCR, yet TCRdb's version contains in-frame clones alone and is incomplete. This table holds some 31,000 clones, about 92% found once. The sample comprised PBMCs. The TCR was taken from a human donor in good health. Some clones in this sample may be carry-over from other donors' samples. The gene calls are TRBV2 and TRBJ2-2; no reliable D call. Here the CDR3 DNA reads TGTGCCAGCAGCAGGAACACCGGGGAGCTGTTTTTT. Protein product: CASSRNTGELFF.